The rows below give T cell receptor beta chains drawn from one sample of a study of T cells after yellow fever vaccination. MiXCR, applied by TCRdb to the 5' RACE reads, yields one record per CDR3 protein. The sample yields 300,000 to 350,000 distinct CDR3 sequences, approximately 4.2% seen once. Sequenced material: PBMCs, taken 5 days after the yellow fever booster vaccination. These receptors were collected from a man aged 18 to 30 who received the YFV17D yellow fever vaccine. Each CDR3 is given with its conserved first and last residue. D genes are given only for firm matches. Clone size is not always given. Where it is, it says once, few, many or a class for expanded clones.

V gene	J gene	clone size	D gene	CDR3 DNA	CDR3 protein
TRBV10-3	TRBJ2-1	few	TRBD1	TGTGCCATCAGAGCTAACAGGGGGCTCCTATACAATGAGCAGTTCTTC	CAIRANRGLLYNEQFF
TRBV4-3	TRBJ2-6	-	-	TGCGCCAGCAGCCAAGATATCAGTTACTCTGGGGCCAACGTCCTGACTTTC	CASSQDISYSGANVLTF
TRBV20-1	TRBJ2-5	many	-	TGCAGTGCTAGAGAGGATGACTATCAGACCCAGTACTTC	CSAREDDYQTQYF
TRBV9	TRBJ2-3	-	TRBD1	TGTGCCAGCAGCGTGGAAGGGACAGGCACAGATACGCAGTATTTT	CASSVEGTGTDTQYF
TRBV9	TRBJ1-5	many	-	TGTGCCAGCAGCGTCGGTACGGGGCAGCCCCAGCATTTT	CASSVGTGQPQHF
TRBV4-3	TRBJ2-1	few	-	TGCGCCAGCAGCCAAGATCAAGGGGGCTACAATGAGCAGTTCTTC	CASSQDQGGYNEQFF
TRBV7-2	TRBJ1-6	many	-	TGTGCCAGCAGCTTAGCTGCAGGACTAAATTCACCCCTCCACTTT	CASSLAAGLNSPLHF
TRBV18	TRBJ2-3	few	TRBD2	TGTGCCAGCAAGGGACTAGCAACAGATACGCAGTATTTT	CASKGLATDTQYF
TRBV5-1	TRBJ2-5	many	-	TGCGCCAGCAGCTTGGTGGGGCCGGGGGAGACCCAGTACTTC	CASSLVGPGETQYF
TRBV4-3	TRBJ2-1	few	-	TGCGCCAGCAGCCAAGGACTGGACTACAACTCCTACAATGAGCAGTTCTTC	CASSQGLDYNSYNEQFF
TRBV3-1	TRBJ2-5	-	-	TGTGCCAGCAGGCGAAGGGGGATGGAGACCCAGTACTTC	CASRRRGMETQYF
TRBV29-1	TRBJ1-4	few	-	TGCAGCGCCGGGGCAGGACAGAATGAAAAACTGTTTTTT	CSAGAGQNEKLFF
TRBV9	TRBJ2-1	many	TRBD2	TGTGCCAGCAGCGTCGGGGGGTCCCTCTACAATGAGCAGTTCTTC	CASSVGGSLYNEQFF
TRBV4-3	TRBJ1-5	few	-	TGCGCCAGCAGCCAAGATGTCGGCAATCAGCCCCAGCATTTT	CASSQDVGNQPQHF
TRBV5-1	TRBJ2-5	few	TRBD2	TGCGCCAGCAGCGATACCGGGACTAGTGAGACCCAGTACTTC	CASSDTGTSETQYF
TRBV7-6	TRBJ2-7	few	-	TGTGCCAGCAGCTTAAACGAGGGTACCTACGAGCAGTACTTC	CASSLNEGTYEQYF
TRBV10-3	TRBJ2-6	many	TRBD1	TGTGCCATCAGTGAGAGAGGGGTGACAGGGGGCTCTGGGGCCAACGTCCTGACTTTC	CAISERGVTGGSGANVLTF
TRBV7-2	TRBJ1-4	many	TRBD1	TGTGCCAGCAGCACGCAGGACAGGGGAAATGAAAAACTGTTTTTT	CASSTQDRGNEKLFF
TRBV7-8	TRBJ2-1	many	-	TGTGCCAGCAGCTCCTTTAACAATGAGCAGTTCTTC	CASSSFNNEQFF
TRBV4-3	TRBJ1-5	-	-	TGCGCCAGCAGCCAGGACTTTGGGCCCCAGCATTTT	CASSQDFGPQHF
TRBV7-2	TRBJ2-5	few	-	TGTGCCAGCAGCTCTCATGGGGGCGCTCAAGAGACCCAGTACTTC	CASSSHGGAQETQYF
TRBV12-2	TRBJ1-2	few	-	TGTGCAAGTCGCTTAGGGCCCAGCCTCAACCTCTATGGCTACACCTTC	CASRLGPSLNLYGYTF
TRBV4-3	TRBJ1-6	few	-	TGCGCCAGCCGGTTAGACCTGGGAGGCGATTCACCCCTCCACTTT	CASRLDLGGDSPLHF
TRBV6-5	TRBJ1-1	few	TRBD1	TGTGCCAGCAGTTACACCGGGACAGGGGTTACTGAAGCTTTCTTT	CASSYTGTGVTEAFF
TRBV4-1	TRBJ1-5	-	-	TGCGCCAGCAGCCAACTCGTACAGACTAATCAGCCCCAGCATTTT	CASSQLVQTNQPQHF
TRBV2	TRBJ1-1	few	-	TGTGCCAGCAGTGAAGGGGCGGGCACTGAAGCTTTCTTT	CASSEGAGTEAFF
TRBV18	TRBJ1-1	-	-	TGTGCCAGCTCACCGGGGGGTATCACTGAAGCTTTCTTT	CASSPGGITEAFF
TRBV29-1	TRBJ2-7	many	-	TGCAGCGTTGGAGTCAGGGGAGGGGAGCAGTACTTC	CSVGVRGGEQYF
TRBV7-8	TRBJ2-6	few	-	TGTGCCAGCAGCTTAGAGGTTCCGGGACACCACTCTGGGGCCAACGTCCTGACTTTC	CASSLEVPGHHSGANVLTF
TRBV7-9	TRBJ2-6	-	-	TGTGCCAGCAGCTTAGGTTGGAGCTCTGGGGCCAACGTCCTGACTTTC	CASSLGWSSGANVLTF
TRBV3-1	TRBJ1-5	-	TRBD1	TGTGCCAGCAGCCTTGGACAGGGGGCCGTGCCCCAGCATTTT	CASSLGQGAVPQHF
TRBV5-4	TRBJ2-5	many	TRBD1	TGTGCCAGCAGCTTCCAGGGGGTCCAAGAGACCCAGTACTTC	CASSFQGVQETQYF
TRBV5-1	TRBJ2-1	-	-	TGCGCCAGCAGCTTGGTCAGGGGTACGTACAATGAGCAGTTCTTC	CASSLVRGTYNEQFF
TRBV6-5	TRBJ2-7	many	TRBD1	TGTGCCAGCAGTTACTCTGGACAGGGAAGGCAAAGTCGGTACTTC	CASSYSGQGRQSRYF
TRBV20-1	TRBJ1-1	few	-	TGCAGTGCTAGAGATAAATTAAGACGGGGGCGGGGATCTTGGGCCACTGAAGCTTTCTTT	CSARDKLRRGRGSWATEAFF
TRBV3-1	TRBJ1-1	-	-	TGTGCCAGCCGATCACGAGGCACTGAAGCTTTCTTT	CASRSRGTEAFF
TRBV3-1	TRBJ2-4	-	TRBD1	TGTGCCAGCAGCCAAGACCAAGGTGGGACAGGGGGAAACATTCAGTACTTC	CASSQDQGGTGGNIQYF
TRBV6-2/TRBV6-3	TRBJ1-1	many	-	TGTGCCAGCCTTGAGACAGGTTACACTGAAGCTTTCTTT	CASLETGYTEAFF
TRBV6-5	TRBJ2-2	few	-	TGTGCCAGCAGTTACTTCGGGACCGGGGAGCTGTTTTTT	CASSYFGTGELFF
TRBV19	TRBJ1-5	-	-	TGTGCCAGTAGTATGCCCCACCTCAGCACCCAGCATTTT	CASSMPHLSTQHF
TRBV6-5	TRBJ2-3	-	TRBD2	TGTGCCAGCAGTTACTCCCTAGCGGGGGGAACAGCTAGCACAGATACGCAGTATTTT	CASSYSLAGGTASTDTQYF
TRBV4-2	TRBJ2-5	many	TRBD2	TGTGCCAGCAGCCAAGGGACTAGCGGGGGGAATTCAGCCAAACAAGAGACCCAGTACTTC	CASSQGTSGGNSAKQETQYF